This T cell receptor beta chain was identified in a study of blood T cell repertoires in COVID-19. At the level of the study: Acute and convalescent COVID-19 samples came from the United States, Italy and Spain. The cDNA or gDNA used as material had been derived from T cells, B-cell-depleted T cells, or PBMCs.

CDR3 length: 16 amino acids. In germline, CDR1 is MNHNS, CDR2 SASEGT. Trimming left V 2 bases short and J 3 bases short, with 16 bases between. Original handling: Using reference gene primer amplification, nucleated cell counts were estimated. Method: immunoSEQ multiplex PCR; TCRdb's copy keeps in-frame clones and lacks some. That table furnishes V, J and clone size, whereas the DNA furnished D and trimming. Found here are some 80,000 clones, roughly 90% of them singletons; the top ten hold over 2.5%. The sequence derives from a human donor in a cohort sampled during active COVID-19. Sequencing was carried out using peripheral blood. The V and J genes are TRBV6-1 and TRBJ2-5; maybe TRBD1 (5 bases). The CDR3: CASSEQRTNAKETQYF. Written as DNA, the CDR3 is TGTGCCAGCAGTGAACAAAGGACAAACGCCAAAGAGACCCAGTACTTC.